The sequence of this T cell receptor (beta chain) was determined in a study of patients and donors after allogeneic stem cell transplantation. Per germline, CDR1 SGHNT and CDR2 YYREEE (reference sequence). CDR3 size: 13 residues. Unmatched junction bases numbered 9, after V lost 10 bases and J lost 3 bases. Each CDR3 protein gets one entry after TCRdb re-called the RT-PCR reads with MiXCR. The sample records tens of thousands of distinct CDR3 sequences, just under 5% being singletons. This chain joins TRBV5-4 and TRBJ2-5; 7 nucleotides match TRBD2. The TCR comes from a human donor who was either an allogeneic HSCT recipient or a stem cell or donor lymphocyte infusion donor (not recorded which). It is not recorded whose cells these are; they may come from a transplant donor. Sequences were obtained from blood, either unsorted or a sorted T cell fraction (not recorded which). The CDR3 here is CAGRVGPKETQYF. The CDR3 nucleotides are TGTGCCGGGAGGGTGGGCCCGAAAGAGACCCAGTACTTC.